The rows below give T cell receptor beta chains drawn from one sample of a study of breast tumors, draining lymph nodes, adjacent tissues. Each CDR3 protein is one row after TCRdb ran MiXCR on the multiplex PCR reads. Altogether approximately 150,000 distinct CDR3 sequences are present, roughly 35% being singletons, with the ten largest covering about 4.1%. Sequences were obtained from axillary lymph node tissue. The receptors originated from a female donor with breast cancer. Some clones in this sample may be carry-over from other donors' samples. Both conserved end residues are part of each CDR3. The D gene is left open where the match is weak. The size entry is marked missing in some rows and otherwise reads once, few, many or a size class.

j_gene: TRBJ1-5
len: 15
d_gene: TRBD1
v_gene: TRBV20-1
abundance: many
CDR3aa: CSALPRTGINQPQHF
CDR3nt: TGCAGTGCTCTACCGAGGACAGGAATCAATCAGCCCCAGCATTTT

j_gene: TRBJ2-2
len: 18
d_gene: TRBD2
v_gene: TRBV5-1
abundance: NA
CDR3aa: CASSLGLAGGQDTGELFF
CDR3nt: TGCGCCAGCAGCCTCGGACTAGCGGGAGGCCAGGACACCGGGGAGCTGTTTTTT

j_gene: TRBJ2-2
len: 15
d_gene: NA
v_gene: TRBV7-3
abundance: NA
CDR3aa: CASSLTSSSGGELFF
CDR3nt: TGTGCCAGCAGCTTAACCTCCTCTTCGGGCGGGGAGCTGTTTTTT

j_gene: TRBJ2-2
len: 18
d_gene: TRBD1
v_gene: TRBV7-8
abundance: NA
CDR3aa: CASSRSGTGDANTGELFF
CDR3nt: TGTGCCAGCAGCCGATCCGGGACAGGGGATGCGAACACCGGGGAGCTGTTTTTT

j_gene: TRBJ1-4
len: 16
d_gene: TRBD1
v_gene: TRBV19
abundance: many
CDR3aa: CASSPRTGGVGEKLFF
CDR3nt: TGTGCCAGTAGTCCCCGGACAGGGGGCGTTGGTGAAAAACTGTTTTTT

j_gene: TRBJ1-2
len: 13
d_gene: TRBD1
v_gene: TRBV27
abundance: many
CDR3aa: CASSGQGTYGYTF
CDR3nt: TGTGCCAGCAGTGGACAGGGGACCTATGGCTACACCTTC

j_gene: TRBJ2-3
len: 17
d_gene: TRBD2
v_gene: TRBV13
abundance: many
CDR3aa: CASSLDRRTSGGDTQYF
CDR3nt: TGTGCCAGCAGCTTAGATCGACGGACTAGCGGGGGAGATACGCAGTATTTT

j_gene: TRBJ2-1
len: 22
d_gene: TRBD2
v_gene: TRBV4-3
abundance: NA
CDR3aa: CASSQDSEGTSGNILDYNEQFF
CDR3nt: TGCGCCAGCAGCCAAGATTCGGAGGGGACTAGCGGGAATATACTGGATTACAATGAGCAGTTCTTC

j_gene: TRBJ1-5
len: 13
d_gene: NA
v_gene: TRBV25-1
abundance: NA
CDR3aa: CASTHGDNQPQHF
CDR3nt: TGTGCCAGCACTCACGGGGATAATCAGCCCCAGCATTTT

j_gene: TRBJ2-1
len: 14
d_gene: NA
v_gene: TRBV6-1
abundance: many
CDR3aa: CASSEGQSNNEQFF
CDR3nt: TGTGCCAGCAGTGAAGGACAGTCGAACAATGAGCAGTTCTTC

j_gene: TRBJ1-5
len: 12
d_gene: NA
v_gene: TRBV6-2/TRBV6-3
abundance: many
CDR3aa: CASSYLDQPQHF
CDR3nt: TGTGCCAGCAGTTACTTAGATCAGCCCCAGCATTTT

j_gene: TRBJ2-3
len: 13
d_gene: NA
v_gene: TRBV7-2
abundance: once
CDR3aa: CASSAGSSDTQYF
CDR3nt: TGTGCCAGCAGCGCGGGGAGCTCAGATACGCAGTATTTT

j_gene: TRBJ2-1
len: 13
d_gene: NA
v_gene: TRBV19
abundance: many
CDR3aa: CATRDPNYNEQFF
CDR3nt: TGTGCCACCCGGGACCCCAATTACAATGAGCAGTTCTTC

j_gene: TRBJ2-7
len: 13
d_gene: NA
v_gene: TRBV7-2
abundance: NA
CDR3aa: CASSSVPQAEQYF
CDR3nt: TGTGCCAGCAGCTCGGTCCCGCAAGCCGAGCAGTACTTC

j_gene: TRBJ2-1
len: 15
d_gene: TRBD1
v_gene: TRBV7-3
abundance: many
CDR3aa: CASSQDRGLDNEQFF
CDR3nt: TGTGCCAGCAGTCAGGACAGGGGGCTGGACAATGAGCAGTTCTTC

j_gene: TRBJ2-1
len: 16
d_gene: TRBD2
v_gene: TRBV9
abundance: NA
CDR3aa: CASSGTSGGFYNEQFF
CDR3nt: TGTGCCAGCAGCGGGACTAGCGGGGGGTTTTACAATGAGCAGTTCTTC

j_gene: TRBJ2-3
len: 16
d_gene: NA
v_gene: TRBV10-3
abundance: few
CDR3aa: CAISEPGYTRGDTQYF
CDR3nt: TGTGCCATCAGTGAGCCTGGCTACACACGGGGAGATACGCAGTATTTT

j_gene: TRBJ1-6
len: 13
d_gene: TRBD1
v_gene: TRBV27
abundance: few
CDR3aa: CASSMTGNSPLHF
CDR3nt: TGTGCCAGCAGTATGACAGGGAACTCACCCCTCCACTTT

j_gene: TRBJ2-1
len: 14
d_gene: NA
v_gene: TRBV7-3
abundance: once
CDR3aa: CASSRQGGKDEQFF
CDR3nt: TGTGCCAGCAGCCGTCAGGGAGGAAAAGATGAGCAGTTCTTC

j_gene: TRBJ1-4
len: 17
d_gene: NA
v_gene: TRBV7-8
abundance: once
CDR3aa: CASSLHRRDVRDEKLFF
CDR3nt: TGTGCCAGCAGCTTACACCGCCGGGACGTAAGAGACGAAAAACTGTTTTTT

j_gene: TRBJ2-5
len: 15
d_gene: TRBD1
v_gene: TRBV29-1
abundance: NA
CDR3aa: CSVEGDRGRGGTQYF
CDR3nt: TGCAGCGTTGAAGGCGACAGGGGCCGTGGGGGGACCCAGTACTTC

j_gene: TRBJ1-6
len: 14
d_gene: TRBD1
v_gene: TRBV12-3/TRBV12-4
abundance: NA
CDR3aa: CASSWTGTISPLHF
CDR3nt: TGTGCCAGCAGTTGGACAGGGACCATTTCACCCCTCCACTTT

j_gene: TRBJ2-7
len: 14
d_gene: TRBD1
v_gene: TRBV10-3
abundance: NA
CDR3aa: CAISVGDSSYEQYF
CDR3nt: TGTGCCATCAGCGTGGGGGACAGCTCCTACGAGCAGTACTTC

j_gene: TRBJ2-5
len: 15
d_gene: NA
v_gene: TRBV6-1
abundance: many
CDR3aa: CASSERGVRRETQYF
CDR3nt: TGTGCCAGCAGTGAGAGGGGCGTTCGTCGAGAGACCCAGTACTTC

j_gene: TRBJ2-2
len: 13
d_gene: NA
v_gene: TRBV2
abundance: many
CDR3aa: CATLTSDSGELFF
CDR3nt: TGTGCCACCCTCACCAGTGATTCCGGGGAGCTGTTTTTT

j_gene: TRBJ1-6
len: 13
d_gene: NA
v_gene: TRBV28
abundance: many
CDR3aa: CASNDPGSSPLHF
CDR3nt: TGTGCCAGCAATGACCCAGGGAGTTCACCCCTCCACTTT

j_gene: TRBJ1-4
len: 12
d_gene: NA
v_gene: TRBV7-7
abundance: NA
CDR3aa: CASSGPGGKLFF
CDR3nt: TGTGCTAGCAGCGGTCCAGGAGGAAAACTGTTTTTT

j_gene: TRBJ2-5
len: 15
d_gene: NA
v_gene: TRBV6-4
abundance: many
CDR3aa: CASSEGTGDQETQYF
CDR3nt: TGTGCCAGCAGTGAAGGGACTGGAGACCAAGAGACCCAGTACTTC

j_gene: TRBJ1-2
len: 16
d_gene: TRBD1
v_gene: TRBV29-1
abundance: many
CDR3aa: CSVEAPRQGVGYGYTF
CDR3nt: TGCAGCGTCGAAGCCCCCCGACAGGGGGTAGGTTATGGCTACACCTTC

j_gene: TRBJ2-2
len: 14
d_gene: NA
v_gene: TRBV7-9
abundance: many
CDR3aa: CASSLAAGTGELFF
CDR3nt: TGTGCCAGCAGCTTAGCCGCGGGCACCGGGGAGCTGTTTTTT

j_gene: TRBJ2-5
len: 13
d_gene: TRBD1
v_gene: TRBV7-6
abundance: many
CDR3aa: CASSKGQQETQYF
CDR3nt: TGTGCCAGCAGCAAGGGACAGCAAGAGACCCAGTACTTC

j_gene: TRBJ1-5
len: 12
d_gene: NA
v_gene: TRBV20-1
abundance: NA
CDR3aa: CSAPTDREPQHF
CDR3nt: TGCAGTGCTCCTACGGATAGGGAGCCCCAGCATTTT

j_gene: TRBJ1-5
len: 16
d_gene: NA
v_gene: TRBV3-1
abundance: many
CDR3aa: CASSQGPPASNQPQHF
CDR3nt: TGTGCCAGCAGCCAGGGACCCCCTGCAAGCAATCAGCCCCAGCATTTT

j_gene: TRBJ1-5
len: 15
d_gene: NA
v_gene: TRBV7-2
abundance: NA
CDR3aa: CASSFTGGSTDTQHF
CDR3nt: TGTGCCAGCAGCTTTACCGGGGGGAGCACGGATACGCAGCATTTT

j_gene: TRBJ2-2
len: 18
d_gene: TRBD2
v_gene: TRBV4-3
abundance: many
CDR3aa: CASSQVGSGAANTGELFF
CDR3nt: TGCGCCAGCAGCCAAGTAGGTAGCGGGGCGGCGAACACCGGGGAGCTGTTTTTT

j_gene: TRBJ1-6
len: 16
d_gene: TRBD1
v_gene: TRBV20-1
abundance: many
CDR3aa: CSAREAGGSYNSPLHF
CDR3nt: TGCAGTGCTAGAGAAGCAGGGGGCTCCTATAATTCACCCCTCCACTTT

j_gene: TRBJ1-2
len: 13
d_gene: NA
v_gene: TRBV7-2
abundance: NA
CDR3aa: CASSLSGAYGYTF
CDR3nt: TGTGCCAGCAGCTTGTCAGGGGCCTATGGCTACACCTTC

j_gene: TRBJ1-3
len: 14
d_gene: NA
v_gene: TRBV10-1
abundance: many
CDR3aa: CASTEGASGNTIYF
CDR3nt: TGCGCCAGCACTGAAGGGGCCTCTGGAAACACCATATATTTT

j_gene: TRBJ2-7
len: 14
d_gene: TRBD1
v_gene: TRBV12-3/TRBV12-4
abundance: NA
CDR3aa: CASRSGTDSYEQYF
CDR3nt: TGTGCCAGCAGGTCCGGGACAGACTCCTACGAGCAGTACTTC

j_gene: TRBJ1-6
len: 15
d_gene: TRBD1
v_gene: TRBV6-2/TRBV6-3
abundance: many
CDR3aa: CASSYEGTGGPPLHF
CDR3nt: TGTGCCAGCAGTTACGAAGGGACAGGGGGGCCACCCCTCCACTTT

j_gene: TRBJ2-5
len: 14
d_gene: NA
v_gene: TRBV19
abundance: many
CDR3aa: CASSIGTERETQYF
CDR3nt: TGTGCCAGTAGTATAGGGACCGAAAGGGAGACCCAGTACTTC

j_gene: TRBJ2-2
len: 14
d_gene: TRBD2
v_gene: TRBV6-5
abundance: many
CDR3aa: CASKGLVNTGELFF
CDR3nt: TGTGCCAGCAAGGGACTAGTGAACACCGGGGAGCTGTTTTTT

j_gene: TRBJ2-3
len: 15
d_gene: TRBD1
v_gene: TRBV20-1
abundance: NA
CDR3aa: CSAIPGTGGSDTQYF
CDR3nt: TGCAGTGCTATCCCCGGGACAGGGGGCTCAGATACGCAGTATTTT

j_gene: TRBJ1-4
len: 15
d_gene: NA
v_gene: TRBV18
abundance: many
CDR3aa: CASSLAGTQNEKLFF
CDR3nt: TGTGCCAGCTCACTTGCCGGGACACAGAATGAAAAACTGTTTTTT

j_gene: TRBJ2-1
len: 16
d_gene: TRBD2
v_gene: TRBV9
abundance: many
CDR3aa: CASSVPGLADSNEQFF
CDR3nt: TGTGCCAGCAGCGTACCGGGACTAGCGGACTCGAATGAGCAGTTCTTC

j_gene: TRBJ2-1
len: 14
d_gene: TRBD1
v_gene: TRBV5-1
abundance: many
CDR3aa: CASSLGDRVGEQFF
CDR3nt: TGCGCCAGCAGCTTGGGGGACAGGGTAGGTGAGCAGTTCTTC

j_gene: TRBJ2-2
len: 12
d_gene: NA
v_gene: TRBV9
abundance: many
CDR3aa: CASSPRTGELFF
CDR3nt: TGTGCCAGCAGCCCCCGCACCGGGGAGCTGTTTTTT

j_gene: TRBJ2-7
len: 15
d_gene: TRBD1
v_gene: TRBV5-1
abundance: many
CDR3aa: CASSLLRDRAYEQYF
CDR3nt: TGCGCCAGCAGCTTGTTGCGTGACAGGGCCTACGAGCAGTACTTC

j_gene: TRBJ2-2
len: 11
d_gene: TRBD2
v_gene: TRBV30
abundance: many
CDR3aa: CAGTTTGELFF
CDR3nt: TGTGCCGGGACTACCACCGGGGAGCTGTTTTTT

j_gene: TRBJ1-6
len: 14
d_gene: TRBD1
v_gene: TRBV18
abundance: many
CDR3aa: CASSRQGSSSPLHF
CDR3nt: TGTGCCAGCTCAAGACAGGGATCAAGTTCACCCCTCCACTTT

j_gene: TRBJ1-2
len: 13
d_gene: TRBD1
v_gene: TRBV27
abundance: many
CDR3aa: CASKKNRGDGYTF
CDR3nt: TGTGCCAGCAAGAAAAACAGGGGAGACGGCTACACCTTC

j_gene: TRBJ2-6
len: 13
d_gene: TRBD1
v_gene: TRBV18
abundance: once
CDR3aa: CASSRKQGVTEAF
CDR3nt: TGTGCCAGCTCACGAAAACAGGGGGTCACTGAAGCTTTC

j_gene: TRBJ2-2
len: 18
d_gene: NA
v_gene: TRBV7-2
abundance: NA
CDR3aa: CASKPERRRRGNTGELFF
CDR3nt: TGTGCCAGCAAGCCGGAGAGACGGAGACGGGGAAACACCGGGGAGCTGTTTTTT

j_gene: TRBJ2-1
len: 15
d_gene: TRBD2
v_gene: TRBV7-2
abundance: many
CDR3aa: CASSLERGRGNEQFF
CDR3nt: TGTGCCAGCAGCTTGGAGCGGGGGAGGGGGAATGAGCAGTTCTTC

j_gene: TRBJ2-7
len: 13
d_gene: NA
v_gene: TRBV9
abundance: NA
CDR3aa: CASTGARSDEQYF
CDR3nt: TGTGCCAGCACCGGGGCCAGGTCGGACGAGCAGTACTTC

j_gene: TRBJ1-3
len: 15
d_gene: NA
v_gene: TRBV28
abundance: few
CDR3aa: CASSFLLGRGDTIYF
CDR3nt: TGTGCCAGCAGTTTTCTCCTTGGCCGAGGGGACACCATATATTTT

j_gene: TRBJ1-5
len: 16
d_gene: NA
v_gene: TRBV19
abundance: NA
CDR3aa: CASSITGTWINQPQHF
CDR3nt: TGTGCCAGTAGTATTACAGGGACGTGGATCAATCAGCCCCAGCATTTT

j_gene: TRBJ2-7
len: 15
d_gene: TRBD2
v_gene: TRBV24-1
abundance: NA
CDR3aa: CATSRTGGEAYERSF
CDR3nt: TGTGCCACCAGTAGAACCGGGGGGGAGGCCTACGAGAGGTCCTTC

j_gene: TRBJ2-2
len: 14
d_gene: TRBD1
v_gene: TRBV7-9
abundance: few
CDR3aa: CASIDRGNAGELFF
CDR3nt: TGTGCCAGCATCGACAGGGGTAACGCCGGGGAGCTGTTTTTT

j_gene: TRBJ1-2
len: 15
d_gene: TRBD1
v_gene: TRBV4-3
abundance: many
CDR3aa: CASSHLRQGTGSYTF
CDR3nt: TGCGCCAGCAGCCACCTAAGACAGGGGACAGGGAGCTACACCTTC